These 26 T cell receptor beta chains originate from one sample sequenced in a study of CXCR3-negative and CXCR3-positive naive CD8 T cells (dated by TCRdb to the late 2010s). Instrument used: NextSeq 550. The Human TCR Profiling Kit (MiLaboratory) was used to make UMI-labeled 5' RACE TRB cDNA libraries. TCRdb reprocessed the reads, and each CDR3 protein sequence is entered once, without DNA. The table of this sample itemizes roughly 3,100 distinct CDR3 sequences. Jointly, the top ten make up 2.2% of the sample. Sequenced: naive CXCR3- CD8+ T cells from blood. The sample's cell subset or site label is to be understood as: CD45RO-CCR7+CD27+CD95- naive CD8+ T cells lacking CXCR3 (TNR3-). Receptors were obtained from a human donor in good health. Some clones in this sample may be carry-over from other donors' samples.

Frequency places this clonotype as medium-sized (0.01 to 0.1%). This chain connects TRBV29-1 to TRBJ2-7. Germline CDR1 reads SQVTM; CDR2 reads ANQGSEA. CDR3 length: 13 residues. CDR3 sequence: CSVEDSRSYEQYF.

The CDR3: CASRQTGGSSPLHF. This rearrangement joins TRBV6-5 to TRBJ1-6; no DNA is available, so the TRBD1 call from TCRdb remains unchecked. Looked up from germline, CDR1 is MNHEY and CDR2 is SVGAGI. This CDR3 comprises 14 residues.

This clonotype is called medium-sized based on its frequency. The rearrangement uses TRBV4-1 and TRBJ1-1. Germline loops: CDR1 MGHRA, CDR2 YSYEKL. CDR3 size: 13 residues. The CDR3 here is CASSQGKNTEAFF.

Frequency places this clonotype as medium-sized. The CDR3 sequence is CASARTSSTDTQYF. The gene calls are TRBV7-2 and TRBJ2-3; absent DNA, TCRdb's TRBD2 call cannot be checked. The germline CDR1 and CDR2 sequences are SGHTA and FQGNSA. The CDR3 consists of 14 residues.

CDR3 protein: CASSRPDIKEAFF. The rearrangement uses TRBV6-2 or TRBV6-3 and TRBJ1-1; TCRdb calls TRBD1, which cannot be checked without DNA. This CDR3 is built from 13 residues. The germline V gene has CDR1 MNHEY and CDR2 SVGEGT.

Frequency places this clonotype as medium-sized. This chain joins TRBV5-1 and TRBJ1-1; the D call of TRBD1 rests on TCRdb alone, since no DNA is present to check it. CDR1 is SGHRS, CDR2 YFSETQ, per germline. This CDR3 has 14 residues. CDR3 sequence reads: CASSLWGENTEAFF.

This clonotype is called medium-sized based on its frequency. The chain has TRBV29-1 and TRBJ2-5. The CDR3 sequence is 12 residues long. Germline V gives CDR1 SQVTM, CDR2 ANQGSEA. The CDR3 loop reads CSVELSGETQYF.

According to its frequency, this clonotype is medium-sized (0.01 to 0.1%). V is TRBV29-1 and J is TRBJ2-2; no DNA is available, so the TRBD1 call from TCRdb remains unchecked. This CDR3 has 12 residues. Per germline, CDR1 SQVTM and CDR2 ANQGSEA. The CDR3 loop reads CSVVGDTGELFF.

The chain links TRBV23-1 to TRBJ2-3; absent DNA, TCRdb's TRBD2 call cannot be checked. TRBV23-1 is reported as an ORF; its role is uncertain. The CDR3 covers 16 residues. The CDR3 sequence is CARRFYLSGRTDTQYF.

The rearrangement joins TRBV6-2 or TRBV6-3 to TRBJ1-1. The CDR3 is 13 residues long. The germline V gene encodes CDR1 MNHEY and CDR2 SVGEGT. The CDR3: CASSYHQGLEAFF.

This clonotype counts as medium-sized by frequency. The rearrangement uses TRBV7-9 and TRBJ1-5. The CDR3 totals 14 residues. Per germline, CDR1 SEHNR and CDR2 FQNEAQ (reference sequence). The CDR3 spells CASSFLGSDQPQHF. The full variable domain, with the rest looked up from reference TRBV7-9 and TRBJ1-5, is DTGVSQNPRHKITKRGQNVTFRCDPISEHNRLYWYRQTLGQGPEFLTYFQNEAQLEKSRLLSDRFSAERPKGSFSTLEIQRTEQGDSAMYLCASSFLGSDQPQHFGDGTRLSIL.

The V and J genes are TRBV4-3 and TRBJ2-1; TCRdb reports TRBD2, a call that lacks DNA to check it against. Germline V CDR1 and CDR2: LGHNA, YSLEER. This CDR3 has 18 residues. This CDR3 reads CASSHPSGSATWGNEQFF.

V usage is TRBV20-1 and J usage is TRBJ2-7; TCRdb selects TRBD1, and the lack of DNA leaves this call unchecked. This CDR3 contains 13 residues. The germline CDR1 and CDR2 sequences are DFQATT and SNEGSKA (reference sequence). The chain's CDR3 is CSARGTGTYEQYF.

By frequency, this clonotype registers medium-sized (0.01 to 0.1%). CDR3 residues: CASSQSSGRASNEQFF. V and J are TRBV14 and TRBJ2-1; TCRdb selects TRBD2, and the lack of DNA leaves this call unchecked. In germline, CDR1 is SGHDN, CDR2 FVKESK. The CDR3 has 16 residues.

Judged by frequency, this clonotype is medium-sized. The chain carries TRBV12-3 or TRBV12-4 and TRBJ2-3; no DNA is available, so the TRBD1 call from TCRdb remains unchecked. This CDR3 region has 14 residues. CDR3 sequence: CASRKTGETDTQYF.

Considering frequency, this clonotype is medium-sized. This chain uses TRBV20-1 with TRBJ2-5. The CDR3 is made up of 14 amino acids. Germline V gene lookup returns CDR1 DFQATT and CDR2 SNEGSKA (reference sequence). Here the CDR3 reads CSARDLDGQETQYF.

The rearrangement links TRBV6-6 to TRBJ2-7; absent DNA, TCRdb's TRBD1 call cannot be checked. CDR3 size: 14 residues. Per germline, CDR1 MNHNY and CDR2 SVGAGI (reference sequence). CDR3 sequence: CASSYGADSYEQYF.

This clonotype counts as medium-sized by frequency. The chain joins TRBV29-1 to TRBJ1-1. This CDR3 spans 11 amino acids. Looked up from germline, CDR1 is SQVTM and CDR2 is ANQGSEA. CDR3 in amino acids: CSVAVNTEAFF.

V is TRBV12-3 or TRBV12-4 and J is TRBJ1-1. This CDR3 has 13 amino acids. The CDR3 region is CATMVGLATEAFF.

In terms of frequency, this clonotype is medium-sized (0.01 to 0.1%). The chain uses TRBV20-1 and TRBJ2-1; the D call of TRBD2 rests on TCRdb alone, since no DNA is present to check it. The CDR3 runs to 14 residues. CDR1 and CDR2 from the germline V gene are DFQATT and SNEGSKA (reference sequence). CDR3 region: CSAPALRGGPEQFF.

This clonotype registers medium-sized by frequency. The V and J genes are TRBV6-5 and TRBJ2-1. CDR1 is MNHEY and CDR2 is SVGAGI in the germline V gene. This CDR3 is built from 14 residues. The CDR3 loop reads CASRYGESYNEQFF.

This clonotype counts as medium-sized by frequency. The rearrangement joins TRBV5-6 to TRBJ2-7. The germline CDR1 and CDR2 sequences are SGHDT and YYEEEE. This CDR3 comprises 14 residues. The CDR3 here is CASSPTNEASEQYF.

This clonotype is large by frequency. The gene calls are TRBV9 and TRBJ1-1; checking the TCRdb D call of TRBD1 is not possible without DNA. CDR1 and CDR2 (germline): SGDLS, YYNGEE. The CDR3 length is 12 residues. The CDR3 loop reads CASSVGGTEAFF.

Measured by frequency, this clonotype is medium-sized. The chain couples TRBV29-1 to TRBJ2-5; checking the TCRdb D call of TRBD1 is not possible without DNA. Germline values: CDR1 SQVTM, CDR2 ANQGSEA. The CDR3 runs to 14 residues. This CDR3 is CSVVPGMGALGQYF.

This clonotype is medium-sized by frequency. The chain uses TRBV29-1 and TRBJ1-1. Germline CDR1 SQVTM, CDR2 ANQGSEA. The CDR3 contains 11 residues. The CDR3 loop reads CSVPLNTEAFF.

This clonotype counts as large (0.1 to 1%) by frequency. This CDR3 reads CASGLGPNTEAFF. This chain joins TRBV9 and TRBJ1-1. Germline-derived CDR1 and CDR2 are SGDLS and YYNGEE. The CDR3 covers 13 residues.